A selection of T cell receptor beta chains follows, all from one sample in a study of beta chain features in type 1 diabetes. Clones were sequenced by immunoSEQ multiplex PCR, and TCRdb holds only the in-frame ones, with some missing. The sample has nearly 700,000 clones, roughly 13% seen once. Input material: naive CD4+ T cells from blood. These receptors were taken from a man younger than 35 with type 1 diabetes. Each CDR3 is given with its conserved first and last residue. The order of the fields is V gene, D gene, J gene, clone size, CDR3 DNA, CDR3 protein. D genes are given only for firm matches. Clone size is given for some rows only: seen once, a few or many times, or a class if the clone is expanded.

>TRBV15|TRBD1|TRBJ1-5|-
TGTGCCACCACCAGGGACAGGGCGGGGGATCAGCCCCAGCATTTT
CATTRDRAGDQPQHF
>TRBV5-1|-|TRBJ2-2|-
TGCGCCAGCAGCTTGGCAGGGTCCACGTTGAACACCGGGGAGCTGTTTTTT
CASSLAGSTLNTGELFF
>TRBV30|TRBD2|TRBJ2-5|-
TGTGCCTGGAGTGCCGCGGGACTAGCGGGGGAGACCCAGTACTTC
CAWSAAGLAGETQYF
>TRBV25-1|-|TRBJ2-3|-
TGTGCCAGCAGTGAATTCGGGCCAGATACGCAGTATTTT
CASSEFGPDTQYF
>TRBV5-6|-|TRBJ2-3|-
TGTGCCAGCAGCTACCCAGGGGTCCCAGATACGCAGTATTTT
CASSYPGVPDTQYF
>TRBV7-9|TRBD1|TRBJ1-4|few
TGTGCCACCCTTTCACCTCAGGGGGATGAAAAACTGTTTTTT
CATLSPQGDEKLFF
>TRBV5-1|-|TRBJ1-2|-
TGCGCCAGCAGCTTGGCCCCAGGGTTCGACTATGGCTACACCTTC
CASSLAPGFDYGYTF
>TRBV15|-|TRBJ1-2|few
TGTGCCACCAGCAGAGTGGCAGGGGCCGGCTACACCTTC
CATSRVAGAGYTF
>TRBV7-9|-|TRBJ2-3|-
TGTGCCAGCAGCTTAGGATCTGGAGGGGTTATGGCGCAGTATTTT
CASSLGSGGVMAQYF
>TRBV7-9|TRBD1|TRBJ1-1|few
TGTGCCAGCAGCGTCCGACAGGGGGCTGGCACTGAAGCTTTCTTT
CASSVRQGAGTEAFF
>TRBV7-8|TRBD1|TRBJ2-3|-
TGTGCCAGCAGCTTACGCACAGGGGGCGCAGAAGATACGCAGTATTTT
CASSLRTGGAEDTQYF
>TRBV7-9|-|TRBJ2-3|-
TGTGCCAGCAGCGGTAGACTCAACACAGATACGCAGTATTTT
CASSGRLNTDTQYF
>TRBV28|-|TRBJ2-6|-
TGTGCCAGCAGTAAGATATATAGAGGGCTAACTGGGGCCAACGTCCTGACTTTC
CASSKIYRGLTGANVLTF
>TRBV6-1|TRBD2|TRBJ2-3|-
TGTGCCAGCAGTGAAGTAGTGAGCGGGGGGACCAGCACAGATACGCAGTATTTT
CASSEVVSGGTSTDTQYF
>TRBV19|-|TRBJ2-1|-
TGTGCCAGTACTACCGACAGCAGCTCCTACAATGAGCAGTTCTTC
CASTTDSSSYNEQFF
>TRBV7-3|-|TRBJ1-2|-
TGTGCCAGCAGCCCCCGGTCGGGGGATGGCTACACCTTC
CASSPRSGDGYTF
>TRBV13|-|TRBJ2-3|few
TGTGCCAGCAGCACCCCATTAGGGCTCACAGATACGCAGTATTTT
CASSTPLGLTDTQYF
>TRBV18|-|TRBJ1-1|few
TGTGCCAGCTCACCGGACGGACAAGCGAACACTGAAGCTTTCTTT
CASSPDGQANTEAFF
>TRBV14|-|TRBJ2-1|-
TGTGCCAGCAGCCAAGTACGGGGGCCAGGGTGGTACAATGAGCAGTTCTTC
CASSQVRGPGWYNEQFF
>TRBV20-1|-|TRBJ2-1|-
TGCAGTGCTAGAGAGGATGAGCAGTTCTTC
CSAREDEQFF
>TRBV4-1|-|TRBJ2-7|-
TGCGCCAGCAGCCAATGGACGGGACAAAATTACTACGAGCAGTACTTC
CASSQWTGQNYYEQYF
>TRBV6-1|-|TRBJ2-1|few
TGTGCCAGCAGTGAAGGACAGGTCGCCTACAATGAGCAGTTCTTC
CASSEGQVAYNEQFF
>TRBV25-1|-|TRBJ2-6|few
TGTGCCAGCAGTGACCCCTCTTGGCGCTCTGGGGCCAACGTCCTGACTTTC
CASSDPSWRSGANVLTF
>TRBV6-5|-|TRBJ2-5|few
TGTGCCAGCAGTTACACGGGGACCCAAGAGATCCAGTACTTC
CASSYTGTQEIQYF
>TRBV5-1|TRBD1|TRBJ2-5|-
TGCGCCAGCAGCCGGACAGGCCGTGAGCCCTTCCAAGAGACCCAGTACTTC
CASSRTGREPFQETQYF
>TRBV11-3|-|TRBJ1-1|few
TGTGCCAGCAGCTTAGAGTCTGGGAACACTGAAGCTTTCTTT
CASSLESGNTEAFF
>TRBV6-5|-|TRBJ1-1|-
TGTGCCAGCAGTTACCAGATCGGACCGGCGGACACTGAAGCTTTCTTT
CASSYQIGPADTEAFF
>TRBV4-2|-|TRBJ1-1|-
TGTGCCAGCAGCCAAGCGCGGGTAACTGAAGCTTTCTTT
CASSQARVTEAFF
>TRBV29-1|-|TRBJ1-2|-
TGCAGCGTTGCAAGCGGTACCGAAGCTAACTATGGCTACACCTTC
CSVASGTEANYGYTF
>TRBV10-3|-|TRBJ1-6|-
TGTGCCATCAGTGACGGACTGCGTAATTCACCCCTCCACTTT
CAISDGLRNSPLHF
>TRBV4-1|-|TRBJ1-2|-
TGCGCCAGCAGCCAAGTTCGGGGACCTCGGTATGGCTACACCTTC
CASSQVRGPRYGYTF
>TRBV10-3|TRBD1|TRBJ2-5|-
TGTGCCATCAGTGTAGCCCGGGACAGGGAAGGGACCCAGTACTTC
CAISVARDREGTQYF
>TRBV2|-|TRBJ1-1|-
TGTGCCAGCATCCACAGGGAGATCGGGGACACTGAAGCTTTCTTT
CASIHREIGDTEAFF
>TRBV7-9|-|TRBJ2-7|few
TGTGCCAGCAGCTTAGTTTCCGACGAGCAGTACTTC
CASSLVSDEQYF
>TRBV14|-|TRBJ1-4|few
TGTGCCAGCAGCCCGGCACGGGCGGGCACGGGTAATGAAAAACTGTTTTTT
CASSPARAGTGNEKLFF
>TRBV30|-|TRBJ2-2|few
TGTGCCTGGAGTCCACAGGGTACCGGGGAGCTGTTTTTT
CAWSPQGTGELFF
>TRBV30|TRBD1|TRBJ1-3|-
TGTGCCTGGAGCACCGGGACAGGGGATGGAAACACCATATATTTT
CAWSTGTGDGNTIYF
>TRBV5-1|-|TRBJ2-2|-
TGCGCCAGCAGCCCAAGTGGAACCGGGGAGCTGTTTTTT
CASSPSGTGELFF
>TRBV30|-|TRBJ2-6|few
TGTGCCTGGAGACGAACCGGGGCCAACGTCCTGACTTTC
CAWRRTGANVLTF
>TRBV5-6|-|TRBJ2-3|-
TGTGCCAGCAGCTCCTCAGGGGACACCTTCACGGATACGCAGTATTTT
CASSSSGDTFTDTQYF
>TRBV7-3|TRBD2|TRBJ2-1|-
TGTGCCAGCAGGTACGGACTAGCCAATGAGCAGTTCTTC
CASRYGLANEQFF
>TRBV6-5|TRBD2|TRBJ2-3|-
TGTGCCAGCAGATTGGGACTAGCCCCAGATACGCAGTATTTT
CASRLGLAPDTQYF
>TRBV7-9|-|TRBJ1-2|-
TGTGCCAGCAGCTCAAGACGGGAAATGAACTATGGCTACACCTTC
CASSSRREMNYGYTF
>TRBV7-3|-|TRBJ2-2|few
TGTGCCAGCAGCCACGTGGCAGGGGAGACCACCGGGGAGCTGTTTTTT
CASSHVAGETTGELFF
>TRBV5-1|-|TRBJ1-1|few
TGCGCCAGCAGTCCCGGGACCGCTGGAGGAGCTTTCTTT
CASSPGTAGGAFF
>TRBV5-6|-|TRBJ1-6|few
TGTGCCAGCAGCCTCCCGGGACCGAGCTCCTATAATTCACCCCTCCACTTT
CASSLPGPSSYNSPLHF
>TRBV6-6|TRBD1|TRBJ2-7|-
TGTGCCAGCAGTAATCTGAGGACAGGGGACGAGCAGTACTTC
CASSNLRTGDEQYF
>TRBV29-1|TRBD1|TRBJ2-2|-
TGCAGCACCCGGGACAGCCTTAACACCGGGGAGCTGTTTTTT
CSTRDSLNTGELFF
>TRBV11-3|TRBD1|TRBJ1-1|-
TGTGCCAGCAGCAAACAGACAGGGCCCCTGAACACTGAAGCTTTCTTT
CASSKQTGPLNTEAFF
>TRBV18|-|TRBJ2-7|few
TGTGCCAGCTCACCCATAAGCGGCATCTCCTACGAGCAGTACTTC
CASSPISGISYEQYF
>TRBV2|-|TRBJ1-2|few
TGTGCCAGCAGTGAAGGCGGCTACACCTTC
CASSEGGYTF
>TRBV7-9|TRBD2|TRBJ2-3|few
TGTGCCAGCAGCCCCGACCTGACTAGCGGCACAGATACGCAGTATTTT
CASSPDLTSGTDTQYF
>TRBV5-6|-|TRBJ1-1|-
TGTGCCAGCAGCTTAGAACCCTCTTTACCGAACACTGAAGCTTTCTTT
CASSLEPSLPNTEAFF